This T cell receptor (beta chain) was retrieved from a study of cytomegalovirus exposure and HLA in healthy donors. The study, taken as a whole, reports: A few chains tied to CMV proved CMV antigen-specific in vitro. Accurate prediction of most subjects' HLA-A and HLA-B alleles from TCR beta sequences was reported. The authors enumerated roughly 180 TCR beta chains as linked to cytomegalovirus.

With 0 bases removed from V and 6 bases from J, the gap between germline ends came to 9 bases. CDR1 is SGDLS, CDR2 YYNGEE, per germline. The CDR3 sequence is 14 residues long. To note about this clone: The antigen is undetermined.

Researchers ran the PCR with 60 Vbeta and 13 Jbeta primers. As processed by the authors: In a later analysis, around 87 million unique TCR beta chains included roughly 11 million shared by two or more donors. Sequencing used immunoSEQ multiplex PCR; TCRdb keeps in-frame clones, though not all of them. Clone size and V and J calls were adopted from that table, with D and trimming inferred from the DNA. Listed are over 100,000 clones; 1.7% falls within the top ten. Sequencing was done on a sample of PBMCs. The rearrangement uses TRBV9 and TRBJ2-2, with a weak D call TRBD2 (6 bases). The receptor's source is a man between 18 and 29 years old in good health and CMV-seronegative. The CDR3, as DNA: TGTGCCAGCAGCGTAGTAGGAGGGGCCGGGGAGCTGTTTTTT. Encoded protein: CASSVVGGAGELFF.